These 15 T cell receptor beta chains were all obtained from the same sample, sequenced in a study of cytotoxic CD8 clonotypes in ibrutinib-treated CLL. The table came from immunoSEQ multiplex PCR; TCRdb's copy has only in-frame clones and leaves some out. The profile shows some 200,000 clones, around 70% of them singletons. The source material was PBMCs, sampled after 24 months of ibrutinib treatment. These receptors came from a human donor with chronic lymphocytic leukemia.

The chain carries TRBV10-3 and TRBJ2-7; no clear D gene. Trimming removed 10 bases at V and 1 base at J, with 14 bases between. Germline V CDR1 and CDR2: ENHRY, SYGVKD. This CDR3 spans 13 amino acids. The CDR3 sequence is CATISGGSYEQYF. CDR3 in DNA: TGTGCCACCATATCCGGTGGGTCCTACGAGCAGTACTTC.

The rearrangement joins TRBV19 to TRBJ2-2, with D hard to call. Trimming left V 4 bases short and J 4 bases short, with 1 base between. Germline lookup yields CDR1 LNHDA and CDR2 SQIVND (reference sequence). The CDR3 loop spans 11 amino acids. CDR3: CASSSTGELFF. CDR3 coding DNA: TGTGCCAGTAGTAGCACCGGGGAGCTGTTTTTT. The entire variable domain, with the rest obtained from reference TRBV19 and TRBJ2-2, is as follows: DGGITQSPKYLFRKEGQNVTLSCEQNLNHDAMYWYRQDPGQGLRLIYYSQIVNDFQKGDIAEGYSVSREKKESFPLTVTSAQKNPTAFYLCASSSTGELFFGEGSRLTVL.

This chain connects TRBV5-1 to TRBJ2-7; 7 positions agree with TRBD2. The trim removed 1 base at V and 2 bases at J, leaving 3 bases unmatched. This CDR3 spans 14 amino acids. The germline gives CDR1 SGHRS, CDR2 YFSETQ. The DNA for the CDR3 is TGCGCCAGCAGCTTGTTTGGGAGGGCCTACGAGCAGTACTTC. Translating it yields CASSLFGRAYEQYF.

The chain carries TRBV7-2 and TRBJ2-7, with a possible D match to TRBD1 (5 bases). The V end lost 7 bases, the J end lost 3 bases, and 13 bases lay between the germline ends. Germline values: CDR1 SGHTA, CDR2 FQGNSA. The CDR3 totals 13 residues. The CDR3 loop is CASKKGVIYEQYF. In DNA, the CDR3 is TGTGCCAGCAAGAAAGGGGTGATCTACGAGCAGTACTTC.

This clone appeared a single time. V and J are TRBV29-1 and TRBJ1-1, with D hard to call. The CDR3 covers 13 residues. Germline-derived CDR1 and CDR2 are SQVTM and ANQGSEA. V lost 7 bases and J 3 bases, leaving 15 bases between the germline ends. The CDR3 loop is CSADVYRDTEAFF. The CDR3 nucleotides read TGCAGCGCGGATGTATATCGGGACACTGAAGCTTTCTTT. Based on the CDR3 plus reference TRBV29-1 and TRBJ1-1, the full variable domain is SAVISQKPSRDICQRGTSLTIQCQVDSQVTMMFWYRQQPGQSLTLIATANQGSEATYESGFVIDKFPISRPNLTFSTLTVSNMSPEDSSIYLCSADVYRDTEAFFGQGTRLTVV.

The rearrangement links TRBV7-2 to TRBJ2-1; the match to TRBD2 covers 12 bases. Germline CDR1 reads SGHTA; CDR2 reads FQGNSA. The CDR3 is 17 residues long. The ends lost 2 bases at V and 3 bases at J; junction bases unmatched: 5. CDR3 sequence: CASSLPGLAGRYNEQFF. Written as DNA, the CDR3 is TGTGCCAGCAGCTTACCAGGACTAGCGGGGCGCTACAATGAGCAGTTCTTC.

The rearrangement uses TRBV7-6 and TRBJ2-6; TRBD1 matches at 7 bases. Per the germline V gene, CDR1 is SGHVS and CDR2 is FNYEAQ. With V trimmed by 1 base and J by 0 bases, 12 bases remained unmatched. The CDR3 sequence is 20 residues long. CDR3 protein: CASSLDFPGQAASGANVLTF. For the CDR3, the DNA is TGTGCCAGCAGCTTAGACTTCCCCGGACAGGCCGCCTCTGGGGCCAACGTCCTGACTTTC.

This rearrangement joins TRBV15 to TRBJ1-3, with TRBD1 as a possible D gene (5 bases). The CDR3 is 16 amino acids. Germline values: CDR1 LNHNV, CDR2 YYDKDF (reference sequence). Trimming stripped 3 bases from V and 0 bases from J, with 12 bases between. The CDR3 region has the DNA TGTGCCACCAGCAGGCGGGGGGGGAACTCTGGAAACACCATATATTTT. Translated: CATSRRGGNSGNTIYF.

This sequence joins TRBV9 and TRBJ2-6; 7 bases agree with TRBD1. Per germline, CDR1 SGDLS and CDR2 YYNGEE. V lost 3 bases and J lost 5; bases outside the gene matches: 11. CDR3 length: 17 amino acids. The CDR3 is CASSAHRGMVRANVLTF. The CDR3 nucleotides are TGTGCCAGCAGCGCCCACAGGGGAATGGTTAGGGCCAACGTCCTGACTTTC.

This clone was picked up a small number of times. Because it lacks the conserved phenylalanine or tryptophan at the end, this CDR3 is likely a read error. No DNA is shown, since the ends of the CDR3 on it are uncertain; the CDR3 is the one TCRdb lists. The chain links TRBV2 to TRBJ2-3; whether TRBD2, the table's D call, matches the DNA was not checked. Termini included, the CDR3 measures 13 amino acids. Germline assignment: CDR1 SNHLY and CDR2 FYNNEI. The chain's CDR3 is CASSVSLAGGLIL.

This clone turned up a few times. This chain connects TRBV20-1 to TRBJ1-2; D is unclear. The CDR3 runs to 9 residues. The germline V gene has CDR1 DFQATT and CDR2 SNEGSKA (reference sequence). Trimming cost V 5 bases and J 6 bases, with 4 bases left between them. In DNA form, the CDR3 reads TGCAGTGCTTTCAATGGCTACACCTTC. The encoded protein is CSAFNGYTF.

The gene calls are TRBV6-4 and TRBJ1-1, with a possible D match to TRBD1 (5 bases). Trimming cost V 2 bases and J 5 bases, with 15 bases left between them. This CDR3 spans 15 amino acids. Germline V gene lookup returns CDR1 MRHNA and CDR2 SNTAGT. CDR3 sequence: CASSDTQGRWTEAFF. In nucleotides, the CDR3 is TGTGCCAGCAGTGACACCCAGGGAAGGTGGACTGAAGCTTTCTTT.

The chain is built from TRBV5-1 and TRBJ1-4, with D hard to call. Germline CDR1 reads SGHRS; CDR2 reads YFSETQ. The CDR3 is made up of 12 amino acids. V was cut by 4 bases and J by 7 bases, with 8 bases left in between. The CDR3 region is CASSKEGEKLFF. Written as DNA, the CDR3 is TGCGCCAGCAGCAAAGAGGGTGAAAAACTGTTTTTT.

The V and J genes are TRBV4-2 and TRBJ1-2, with no clear D. The germline gives CDR1 LGHNA, CDR2 YNFKEQ. The CDR3 runs 14 residues. Trimming removed 1 base at V and 3 bases at J, with 9 bases between. CDR3 sequence (DNA): TGTGCCAGCAGCCAAGTTGGCACCTACTATGGCTACACCTTC. As protein: CASSQVGTYYGYTF.

The V and J genes are TRBV5-4 and TRBJ2-5; D is unresolved. This CDR3 contains 14 residues. The V end lost 5 bases, the J end lost 2 bases, and 13 bases lay between the germline ends. Germline loops: CDR1 SGHNT, CDR2 YYREEE (reference sequence). The CDR3: CASSPDAEQETQYF. The CDR3 DNA reads TGTGCCAGCAGTCCGGACGCGGAACAAGAGACCCAGTACTTC. Supplemented by reference TRBV5-4 and TRBJ2-5, the full variable domain reads ETGVTQSPTHLIKTRGQQVTLRCSSQSGHNTVSWYQQALGQGPQFIFQYYREEENGRGNFPPRFSGLQFPNYSSELNVNALELDDSALYLCASSPDAEQETQYFGPGTRLLVL.